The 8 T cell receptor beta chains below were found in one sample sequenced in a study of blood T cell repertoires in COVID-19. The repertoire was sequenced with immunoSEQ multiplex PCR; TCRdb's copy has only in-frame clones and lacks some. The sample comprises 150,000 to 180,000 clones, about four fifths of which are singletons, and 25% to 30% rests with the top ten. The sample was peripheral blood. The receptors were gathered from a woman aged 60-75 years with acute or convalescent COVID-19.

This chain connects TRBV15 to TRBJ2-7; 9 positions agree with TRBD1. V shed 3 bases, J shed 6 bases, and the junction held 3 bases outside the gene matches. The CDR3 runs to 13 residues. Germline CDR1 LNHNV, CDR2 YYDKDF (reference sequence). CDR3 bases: TGTGCCACCAGCAGGCGGGACAGGGCCGAGCAGTACTTC. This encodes CATSRRDRAEQYF.

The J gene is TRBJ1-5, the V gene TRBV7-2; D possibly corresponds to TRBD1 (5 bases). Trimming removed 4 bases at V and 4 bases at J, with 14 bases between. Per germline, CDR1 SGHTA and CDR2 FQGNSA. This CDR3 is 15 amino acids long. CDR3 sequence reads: CASSSSPGLNQPQHF. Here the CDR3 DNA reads TGTGCCAGCAGCTCTTCCCCAGGGCTAAATCAGCCCCAGCATTTT.

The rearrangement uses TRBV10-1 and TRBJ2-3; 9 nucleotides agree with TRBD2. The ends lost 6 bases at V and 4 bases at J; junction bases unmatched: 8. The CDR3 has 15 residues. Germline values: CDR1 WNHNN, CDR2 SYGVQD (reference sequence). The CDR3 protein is CASRKGSGGSDTQYF. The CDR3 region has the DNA TGCGCCAGCAGAAAGGGGAGCGGGGGGTCAGATACGCAGTATTTT.

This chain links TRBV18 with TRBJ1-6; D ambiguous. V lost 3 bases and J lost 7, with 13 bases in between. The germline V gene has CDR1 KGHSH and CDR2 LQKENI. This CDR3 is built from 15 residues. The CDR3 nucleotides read TGTGCCAGCTCACCCTTGGGCCAGCAGAATTCACCCCTCCACTTT. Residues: CASSPLGQQNSPLHF.

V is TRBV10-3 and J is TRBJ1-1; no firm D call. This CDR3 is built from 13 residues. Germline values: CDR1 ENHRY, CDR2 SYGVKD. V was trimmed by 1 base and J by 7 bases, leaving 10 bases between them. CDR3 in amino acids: CAISEFTGFEAFF. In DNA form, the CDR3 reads TGTGCCATCAGTGAGTTTACGGGATTTGAAGCTTTCTTT.

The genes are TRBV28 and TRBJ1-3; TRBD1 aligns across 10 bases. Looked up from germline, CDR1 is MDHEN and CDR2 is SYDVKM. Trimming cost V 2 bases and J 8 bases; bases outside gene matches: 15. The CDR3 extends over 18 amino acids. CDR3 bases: TGTGCCAGCAGTTTAGGGCTAAAGACAGGGGGCTTGGTGGACACCATATATTTT. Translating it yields CASSLGLKTGGLVDTIYF.

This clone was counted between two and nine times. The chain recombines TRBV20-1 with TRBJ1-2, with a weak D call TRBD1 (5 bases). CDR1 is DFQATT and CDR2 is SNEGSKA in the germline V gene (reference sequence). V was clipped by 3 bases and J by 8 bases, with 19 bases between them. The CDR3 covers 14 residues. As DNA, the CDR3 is TGCAGTGCTAGTCCCGTCGGGGACTTAAGCGGCTACACCTTC. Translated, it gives CSASPVGDLSGYTF.

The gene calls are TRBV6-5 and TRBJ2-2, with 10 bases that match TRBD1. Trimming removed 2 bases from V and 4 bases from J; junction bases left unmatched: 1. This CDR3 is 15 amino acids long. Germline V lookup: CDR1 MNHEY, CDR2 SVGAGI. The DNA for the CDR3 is TGTGCCAGCAGTTACGGGACAGGGGTCACCGGGGAGCTGTTTTTT. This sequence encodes CASSYGTGVTGELFF.